A selection of T cell receptor beta chains follows, all from one sample in a study of shared clonotypes between healthy human individuals. Sequenced by immunoSEQ multiplex PCR; TCRdb stores in-frame clones only, minus some. Of approximately 1,500,000 clones in the sample, about 96% were seen once. Sequencing used naive CD4+ T cells sorted from blood. The receptors come from a man aged 25 to 45 in good health. Each CDR3 is given with its conserved first and last residue. Fields, in order: CDR3 DNA, CDR3 protein, V gene, clone size, J gene, D gene. The D gene is left open where the match is weak. Expanded clones get a size class; other rows say once, few or many, or leave the size out.

CDR3nt: TGTGCCATCAGTGAGCCGAAGGGTGACCGGGGTCTCAATGAGCAGTTCTTC; CDR3aa: CAISEPKGDRGLNEQFF; v_gene: TRBV10-3; abundance: -; j_gene: TRBJ2-1; d_gene: -
CDR3nt: TGCAGCTTCGCCGGGGACTCAGAGACCCAGTACTTC; CDR3aa: CSFAGDSETQYF; v_gene: TRBV29-1; abundance: -; j_gene: TRBJ2-5; d_gene: -
CDR3nt: TGTGCCAGCAGCTTAGTACAGGGGATGAACACTGAAGCTTTCTTT; CDR3aa: CASSLVQGMNTEAFF; v_gene: TRBV7-9; abundance: -; j_gene: TRBJ1-1; d_gene: TRBD1
CDR3nt: TGCGCCAGCAGCGCCGGACAGTTACAAGAGACCCAGTACTTC; CDR3aa: CASSAGQLQETQYF; v_gene: TRBV5-1; abundance: -; j_gene: TRBJ2-5; d_gene: -
CDR3nt: TGTGCCAGCTCCGAATCCCTCACGTACAATGAGCAGTTCTTC; CDR3aa: CASSESLTYNEQFF; v_gene: TRBV25-1; abundance: -; j_gene: TRBJ2-1; d_gene: -
CDR3nt: TGTGCCAGCAGCTCAGCCTTCACTCAGGGAGTTGGGGCCAACGTCCTGACTTTC; CDR3aa: CASSSAFTQGVGANVLTF; v_gene: TRBV5-4; abundance: -; j_gene: TRBJ2-6; d_gene: -
CDR3nt: TGTGCCAGCAGCCCAAACATACGGGGACATAATGAAAAACTGTTTTTT; CDR3aa: CASSPNIRGHNEKLFF; v_gene: TRBV7-9; abundance: -; j_gene: TRBJ1-4; d_gene: -
CDR3nt: TGTGCCAGCTCACTCCTCCATGGGGGCTTAAGAGATACGCAGTATTTT; CDR3aa: CASSLLHGGLRDTQYF; v_gene: TRBV18; abundance: -; j_gene: TRBJ2-3; d_gene: -
CDR3nt: TGTGCCAGCAGTCCACTAGGGGTACGGGCAGATACGCAGTATTTT; CDR3aa: CASSPLGVRADTQYF; v_gene: TRBV27; abundance: once; j_gene: TRBJ2-3; d_gene: -
CDR3nt: TGTGCCAGCAGCTTATCCCCAGGGGTGCCCTACGAGCAGTACTTC; CDR3aa: CASSLSPGVPYEQYF; v_gene: TRBV11-1; abundance: -; j_gene: TRBJ2-7; d_gene: -
CDR3nt: TGCGCCAGCAGCCCAGGGGTGGGAGAGACCCAGTACTTC; CDR3aa: CASSPGVGETQYF; v_gene: TRBV5-1; abundance: -; j_gene: TRBJ2-5; d_gene: -
CDR3nt: TGTGCCAGCAGCTTGAGGCAGCGGAACACTGAAGCTTTCTTT; CDR3aa: CASSLRQRNTEAFF; v_gene: TRBV5-5; abundance: -; j_gene: TRBJ1-1; d_gene: -
CDR3nt: TGTGCCATCGGGAGGGACAGGAGCTCTGGAAACACCATATATTTT; CDR3aa: CAIGRDRSSGNTIYF; v_gene: TRBV10-3; abundance: -; j_gene: TRBJ1-3; d_gene: TRBD1
CDR3nt: TGTGCCAGCAGCTTAGTGGGGAGACTGCAGTTCTTC; CDR3aa: CASSLVGRLQFF; v_gene: TRBV7-9; abundance: -; j_gene: TRBJ2-1; d_gene: -
CDR3nt: TGCAGCGTTGCATCATTGAGACTAGGCCCCAACTACGAGCAGTACTTC; CDR3aa: CSVASLRLGPNYEQYF; v_gene: TRBV29-1; abundance: -; j_gene: TRBJ2-7; d_gene: -
CDR3nt: TGTGCCACCAGCCCCGGGGGGTCGGTCTACAATGAGCAGTTCTTC; CDR3aa: CATSPGGSVYNEQFF; v_gene: TRBV15; abundance: -; j_gene: TRBJ2-1; d_gene: TRBD2
CDR3nt: TGCAGCGTAGGTAACAGTCGGAAGCACAATGAGCAGTTCTTC; CDR3aa: CSVGNSRKHNEQFF; v_gene: TRBV29-1; abundance: -; j_gene: TRBJ2-1; d_gene: -
CDR3nt: TGTGCCGCCCGGCAGGGTGGCCACAATGAGCAGTTCTTC; CDR3aa: CAARQGGHNEQFF; v_gene: TRBV6-5; abundance: once; j_gene: TRBJ2-1; d_gene: -
CDR3nt: TGTGCCAGCAGCTTAGCCCTACAGGGAGTAGAGACCCAGTACTTC; CDR3aa: CASSLALQGVETQYF; v_gene: TRBV7-2; abundance: -; j_gene: TRBJ2-5; d_gene: -
CDR3nt: TGTGCCTCCCCTGCAAGTAATTACAATGAGCAGTTCTTC; CDR3aa: CASPASNYNEQFF; v_gene: TRBV5-3; abundance: -; j_gene: TRBJ2-1; d_gene: -
CDR3nt: TGTGCCAGCAGCTTGAGAAACACTGAAGCTTTCTTT; CDR3aa: CASSLRNTEAFF; v_gene: TRBV5-5; abundance: -; j_gene: TRBJ1-1; d_gene: -
CDR3nt: TGTGCCATCGCGGCGGGGCGAGACAATCAGCCCCAGCATTTT; CDR3aa: CAIAAGRDNQPQHF; v_gene: TRBV10-3; abundance: few; j_gene: TRBJ1-5; d_gene: -
CDR3nt: TGCAGCGTTGACCCAGGCACAGATACGCAGTATTTT; CDR3aa: CSVDPGTDTQYF; v_gene: TRBV29-1; abundance: -; j_gene: TRBJ2-3; d_gene: -
CDR3nt: TGTGCCAGCAGCCCCACAGGGAGGAACACTGAAGCTTTCTTT; CDR3aa: CASSPTGRNTEAFF; v_gene: TRBV7-9; abundance: -; j_gene: TRBJ1-1; d_gene: -
CDR3nt: TGTGCCAGCAGCCTCCGAGGTGTGGCTAGCGGGAGTTACGAGCAGTACTTC; CDR3aa: CASSLRGVASGSYEQYF; v_gene: TRBV7-3; abundance: -; j_gene: TRBJ2-7; d_gene: TRBD2
CDR3nt: TGTGCCAGCAGGACCTCGATGGGTGGCCATGGCTACACCTTC; CDR3aa: CASRTSMGGHGYTF; v_gene: TRBV28; abundance: once; j_gene: TRBJ1-2; d_gene: -
CDR3nt: TGTGCCAGCTCACTACTAACTCGTAGCGGGAGGGCAGCAAGCAGCCCCTACAATGAGCAGTTCTTC; CDR3aa: CASSLLTRSGRAASSPYNEQFF; v_gene: TRBV18; abundance: -; j_gene: TRBJ2-1; d_gene: TRBD2
CDR3nt: TGTGCCAGCAGCAGGGCGGGCCTCACAGATACGCAGTATTTT; CDR3aa: CASSRAGLTDTQYF; v_gene: TRBV5-4; abundance: once; j_gene: TRBJ2-3; d_gene: -
CDR3nt: TGCGCCAGCAGCTTGTTACTAGCGGGAGGCCCCTACGAGCAGTACTTC; CDR3aa: CASSLLLAGGPYEQYF; v_gene: TRBV5-1; abundance: -; j_gene: TRBJ2-7; d_gene: TRBD2
CDR3nt: TGTGCCAGCAGTTCCTACAGGGGAGGTCCGCCTTACGAGCAGTACTTC; CDR3aa: CASSSYRGGPPYEQYF; v_gene: TRBV28; abundance: -; j_gene: TRBJ2-7; d_gene: -
CDR3nt: TGCGCCAGCAGCTTAACGGGGACAGTCTCCTACGAGCAGTACTTC; CDR3aa: CASSLTGTVSYEQYF; v_gene: TRBV5-1; abundance: -; j_gene: TRBJ2-7; d_gene: TRBD1
CDR3nt: TGTGCCAGTAGTATATTCCACGGGAGTAGAAATGAGCAGTTCTTC; CDR3aa: CASSIFHGSRNEQFF; v_gene: TRBV19; abundance: -; j_gene: TRBJ2-1; d_gene: -
CDR3nt: TGTGCCAGCTCCGCATCTAGCGGGAGGTCCTACGAGCAGTACTTC; CDR3aa: CASSASSGRSYEQYF; v_gene: TRBV18; abundance: -; j_gene: TRBJ2-7; d_gene: TRBD2
CDR3nt: TGTGCCAGCAGCTCTACAAGGACCTACGAGCAGTACTTC; CDR3aa: CASSSTRTYEQYF; v_gene: TRBV6-5; abundance: -; j_gene: TRBJ2-7; d_gene: -
CDR3nt: TGTGCCAGCACCAAGGAGGGGGGTAGCAATCAGCCCCAGCATTTT; CDR3aa: CASTKEGGSNQPQHF; v_gene: TRBV2; abundance: -; j_gene: TRBJ1-5; d_gene: -